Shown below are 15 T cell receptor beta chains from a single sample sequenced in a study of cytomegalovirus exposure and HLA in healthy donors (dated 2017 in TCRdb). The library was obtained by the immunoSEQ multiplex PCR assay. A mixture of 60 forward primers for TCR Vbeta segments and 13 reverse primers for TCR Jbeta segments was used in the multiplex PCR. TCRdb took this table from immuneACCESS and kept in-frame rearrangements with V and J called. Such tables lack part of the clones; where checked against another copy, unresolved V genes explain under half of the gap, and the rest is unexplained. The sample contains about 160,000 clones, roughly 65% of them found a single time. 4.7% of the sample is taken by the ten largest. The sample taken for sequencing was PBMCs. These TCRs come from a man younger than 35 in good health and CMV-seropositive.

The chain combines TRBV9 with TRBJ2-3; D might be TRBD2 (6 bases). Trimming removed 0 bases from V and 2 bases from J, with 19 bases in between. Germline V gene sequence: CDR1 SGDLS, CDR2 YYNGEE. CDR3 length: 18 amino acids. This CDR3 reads CASSVAGWGESDTDTQYF. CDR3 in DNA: TGTGCCAGCAGCGTAGCGGGTTGGGGGGAAAGTGACACAGATACGCAGTATTTT.

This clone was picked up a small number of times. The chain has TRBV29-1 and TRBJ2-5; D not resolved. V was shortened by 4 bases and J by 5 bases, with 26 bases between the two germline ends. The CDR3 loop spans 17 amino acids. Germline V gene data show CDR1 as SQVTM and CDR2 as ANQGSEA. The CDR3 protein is CSVVSLDRGRFVETQYF. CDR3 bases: TGCAGCGTTGTATCGCTAGACCGAGGAAGGTTTGTCGAGACCCAGTACTTC.

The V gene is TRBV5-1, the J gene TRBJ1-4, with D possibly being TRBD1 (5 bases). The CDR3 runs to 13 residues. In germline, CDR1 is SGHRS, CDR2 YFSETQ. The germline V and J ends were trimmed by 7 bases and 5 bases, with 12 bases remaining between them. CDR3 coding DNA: TGCGCCAGCTGCCCTGGGGGGAATGAAAAACTGTTTTTT. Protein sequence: CASCPGGNEKLFF. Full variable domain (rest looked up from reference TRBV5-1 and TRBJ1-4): KAGVTQTPRYLIKTRGQQVTLSCSPISGHRSVSWYQQTPGQGLQFLFEYFSETQRNKGNFPGRFSGRQFSNSRSEMNVSTLELGDSALYLCASCPGGNEKLFFGSGTQLSVL.

The CDR3 reads CASSTPGTGSSTEAFF. The CDR3 DNA sequence: TGTGCCAGCAGCACCCCCGGGACAGGGTCGAGTACTGAAGCTTTCTTT. The rearrangement links TRBV5-4 to TRBJ1-1; 9 positions match TRBD1. Germline-derived CDR1 and CDR2 are SGHNT and YYREEE (reference sequence). The CDR3 is made up of 16 amino acids. Trimming took 4 bases from V and 5 from J; bases not matched to a gene: 12.

This CDR3 reads CASSSGTGFSEQYV. CDR3 bases: TGTGCCAGCAGCTCCGGGACAGGGTTTTCCGAGCAGTACGTC. The rearrangement joins TRBV11-3 to TRBJ2-7; 9 bases agree with TRBD1. The length of the CDR3 is 14 residues. Trimming took 4 bases from V and 6 from J; bases not matched to a gene: 7. CDR1 is SGHNT, CDR2 YENEEA, per germline.

The CDR3 DNA reads as TGTGCCAGCAGCTTTGGGACAGGTGTCACCGGGGAGCTGTTTTTT. It encodes CASSFGTGVTGELFF. V gene TRBV5-6 combines with J gene TRBJ2-2, with 8 bases lining up with TRBD1. CDR1 SGHDT and CDR2 YYEEEE come from the germline V gene. The CDR3 length is 15 residues. Trimming at V came to 2 bases and at J to 4 bases, leaving 4 bases not matched to a gene.

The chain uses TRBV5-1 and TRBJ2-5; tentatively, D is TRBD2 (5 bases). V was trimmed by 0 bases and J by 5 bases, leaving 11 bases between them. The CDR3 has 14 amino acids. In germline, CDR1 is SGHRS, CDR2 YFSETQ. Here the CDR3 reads CASSLVGGGETQYF. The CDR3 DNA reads TGCGCCAGCAGCTTGGTCGGCGGAGGTGAGACCCAGTACTTC.

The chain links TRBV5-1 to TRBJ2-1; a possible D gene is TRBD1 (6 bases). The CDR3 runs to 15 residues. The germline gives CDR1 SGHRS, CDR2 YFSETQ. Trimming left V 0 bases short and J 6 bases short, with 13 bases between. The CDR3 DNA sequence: TGCGCCAGCAGCTTGGATTCTCAGGGGCCCAATGAGCAGTTCTTC. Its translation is CASSLDSQGPNEQFF.

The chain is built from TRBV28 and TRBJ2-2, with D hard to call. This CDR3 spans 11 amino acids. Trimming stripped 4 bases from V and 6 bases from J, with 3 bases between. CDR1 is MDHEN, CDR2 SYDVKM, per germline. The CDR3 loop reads CASSSAGELFF. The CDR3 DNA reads TGTGCCAGCAGTTCAGCCGGGGAGCTGTTTTTT.

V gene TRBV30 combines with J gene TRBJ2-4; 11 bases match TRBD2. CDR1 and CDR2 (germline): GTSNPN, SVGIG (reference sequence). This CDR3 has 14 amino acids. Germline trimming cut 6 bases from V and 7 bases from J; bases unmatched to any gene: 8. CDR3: CACQLAGGMNIQYF. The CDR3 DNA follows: TGTGCCTGCCAGCTAGCGGGAGGCATGAACATTCAGTACTTC.

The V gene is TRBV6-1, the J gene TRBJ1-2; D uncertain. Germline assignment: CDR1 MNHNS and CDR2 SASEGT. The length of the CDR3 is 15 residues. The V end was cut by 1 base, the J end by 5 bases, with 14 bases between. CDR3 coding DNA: TGTGCCAGCAGTGAAGAGAGAGGTGCAGTTTATGGCTACACCTTC. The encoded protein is CASSEERGAVYGYTF.

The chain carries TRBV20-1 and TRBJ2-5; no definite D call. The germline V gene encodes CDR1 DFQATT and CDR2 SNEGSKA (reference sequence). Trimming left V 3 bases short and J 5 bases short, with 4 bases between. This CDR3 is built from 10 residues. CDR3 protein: CSASQETQYF. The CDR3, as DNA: TGCAGTGCTAGTCAGGAGACCCAGTACTTC.

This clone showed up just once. CDR3 nucleotides: TGTGCCACCAGTGATCCCGGGTCGCCCTTCTCTGGAAACACCATATATTTT. This gives the protein CATSDPGSPFSGNTIYF. V and J are TRBV15 and TRBJ1-3; D uncertain. V was trimmed by 6 bases and J by 0 bases, leaving 18 bases between them. The CDR3 runs to 17 residues. Germline V gene sequence: CDR1 LNHNV, CDR2 YYDKDF (reference sequence).

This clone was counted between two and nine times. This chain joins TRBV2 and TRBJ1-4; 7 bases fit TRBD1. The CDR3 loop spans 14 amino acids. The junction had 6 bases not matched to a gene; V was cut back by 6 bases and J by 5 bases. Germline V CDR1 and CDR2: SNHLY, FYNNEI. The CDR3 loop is CASSPRTGNEKLFF. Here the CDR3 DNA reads TGTGCCAGCAGCCCCCGGACAGGAAATGAAAAACTGTTTTTT.

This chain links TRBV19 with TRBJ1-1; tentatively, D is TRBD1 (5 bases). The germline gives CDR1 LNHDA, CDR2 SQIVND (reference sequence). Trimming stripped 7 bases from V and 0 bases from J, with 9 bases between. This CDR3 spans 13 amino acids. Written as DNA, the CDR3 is TGTGCCAGTAAGGGACTCATGAACACTGAAGCTTTCTTT. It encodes CASKGLMNTEAFF.